The rows below give T cell receptor beta chains drawn from one sample of a study of identical twins. TCRdb re-called the 5' RACE reads through MiXCR, storing one row per CDR3 protein. This sample has about 240,000 distinct CDR3 sequences, with about 10% found just once. The specimen sequenced was memory T cells sorted from blood. These receptors all stem from a man in his forties or fifties in good health. Each CDR3 is given with its conserved first and last residue. A D gene is named only where the DNA matches it firmly. The size entry is marked missing in some rows and otherwise reads once, few, many or a size class.

V gene,D gene,clone size,J gene,CDR3 protein,CDR3 DNA
TRBV4-2,-,many,TRBJ2-1,CASSQGIREQEQFF,TGTGCCAGCAGCCAAGGCATCAGGGAGCAAGAGCAGTTCTTC
TRBV6-5,-,-,TRBJ1-3,CASQPGHDSGNTIYF,TGTGCCAGCCAGCCGGGACACGACTCTGGAAACACCATATATTTT
TRBV6-5,-,few,TRBJ2-2,CASSYDSNINTGELFF,TGTGCCAGCAGTTACGACAGTAATATTAACACCGGGGAGCTGTTTTTT
TRBV6-1,-,many,TRBJ2-2,CASSPTAGLSGELFF,TGTGCCAGCAGTCCCACCGCGGGGCTCTCCGGGGAGCTGTTTTTT
TRBV20-1,-,few,TRBJ1-4,CSATPGHSNEKLFF,TGCAGTGCTACCCCGGGACACTCTAATGAAAAACTGTTTTTT
TRBV5-6,-,-,TRBJ2-1,CASSLETAYHPERFF,TGTGCCAGCAGCTTGGAGACAGCCTACCACCCGGAGAGGTTCTTC
TRBV4-2,TRBD1,few,TRBJ1-5,CASSSGTGAQPQHF,TGTGCCAGCAGCTCCGGGACAGGGGCTCAGCCCCAGCATTTT
TRBV20-1,-,many,TRBJ1-1,CSARVGTGINYLNTEAFF,TGCAGTGCTAGAGTGGGGACGGGGATCAATTACCTTAACACTGAAGCTTTCTTT
TRBV20-1,-,many,TRBJ2-5,CSARDTYETQYF,TGCAGTGCTAGAGACACCTACGAGACCCAGTACTTC
TRBV7-9,-,-,TRBJ1-2,CASSPPLARTFDYGYTF,TGTGCCAGCAGCCCTCCTTTGGCGAGGACGTTCGACTATGGCTACACCTTC
TRBV29-1,TRBD2,few,TRBJ2-2,CSAITHSGSSGELFF,TGCAGCGCAATCACCCACAGCGGGAGTTCCGGGGAGCTGTTTTTT
TRBV5-6,-,few,TRBJ1-1,CASSSQATEAFF,TGTGCCAGCAGCTCCCAGGCAACTGAAGCTTTCTTT
TRBV12-5,-,few,TRBJ2-1,CASGLAGRLDEQFF,TGTGCTAGTGGCCTTGCGGGGAGACTCGATGAGCAGTTCTTC
TRBV27,-,many,TRBJ2-2,CASSLNSYIVGGELFF,TGTGCCAGCAGTTTAAACTCGTACATAGTGGGCGGGGAGCTGTTTTTT
TRBV28,-,many,TRBJ1-3,CASSSGRLSGNTIYF,TGTGCCAGCAGTTCGGGACGGCTTTCTGGAAACACCATATATTTT
TRBV4-1,-,-,TRBJ1-5,CASSQDSDRVYPQHF,TGCGCCAGCAGCCAAGACTCGGACAGAGTCTACCCCCAGCATTTT
TRBV20-1,TRBD2,-,TRBJ2-7,CSARGLAGDYEQYF,TGCAGTGCTAGGGGACTAGCGGGGGACTACGAGCAGTACTTC
TRBV18,-,-,TRBJ2-3,CASSPSNTDTQYF,TGTGCCAGCTCACCGTCTAACACAGATACGCAGTATTTT
TRBV10-3,TRBD2,many,TRBJ2-7,CAISESSIGLAGTNEQYF,TGTGCCATCAGTGAGTCTTCGATAGGACTAGCGGGAACAAACGAGCAGTACTTC
TRBV7-8,-,many,TRBJ1-1,CASRGDGPMNTEAFF,TGTGCCAGCAGGGGAGACGGTCCTATGAACACTGAAGCTTTCTTT
TRBV5-6,TRBD1,many,TRBJ2-2,CASSLGGAISGELFF,TGTGCCAGCAGCTTAGGGGGCGCTATTTCCGGGGAGCTGTTTTTT
TRBV7-2,TRBD1,few,TRBJ2-4,CASSSHRGENIQYF,TGTGCCAGCAGCTCCCACAGGGGGGAAAACATTCAGTACTTC
TRBV9,TRBD2,few,TRBJ2-5,CASSVAAGSLGAQYF,TGTGCCAGCAGCGTAGCAGCGGGGTCTTTAGGAGCCCAGTACTTC
TRBV5-6,-,few,TRBJ1-6,CASSGQYNSPLHF,TGTGCCAGCAGCGGACAGTATAATTCACCCCTCCACTTT
TRBV5-1,-,-,TRBJ1-1,CASSLERGRDTEAFF,TGCGCCAGCAGCTTGGAAAGGGGCAGGGACACTGAAGCTTTCTTT
TRBV18,TRBD1,-,TRBJ1-1,CASSLQGAEAFF,TGTGCCAGCTCTCTACAGGGGGCTGAAGCTTTCTTT
TRBV5-1,-,many,TRBJ2-5,CASSQTGQPGETQYF,TGCGCCAGCAGCCAAACGGGCCAACCAGGCGAGACCCAGTACTTC
TRBV6-5,-,-,TRBJ1-5,CASSYSAGVGQPQHF,TGTGCCAGCAGTTACTCGGCAGGGGTTGGCCAGCCCCAGCATTTT
TRBV7-9,TRBD1,many,TRBJ2-5,CASSRTGLEETQYF,TGTGCCAGCAGCCGGACAGGGTTGGAGGAGACCCAGTACTTC
TRBV6-1,TRBD1,few,TRBJ2-3,CASSPPSGQGAADTQYF,TGTGCCAGCAGTCCCCCGTCGGGACAGGGGGCCGCAGATACGCAGTATTTT
TRBV5-6,-,many,TRBJ2-2,CASSLLVNTGELFF,TGTGCCAGCAGCTTGCTAGTTAACACCGGGGAGCTGTTTTTT
TRBV27,-,-,TRBJ2-1,CASGEGGQGDLFAFRYNEQFF,TGTGCCAGCGGGGAGGGAGGACAGGGAGATTTGTTCGCCTTTCGCTACAATGAGCAGTTCTTC
TRBV5-6,-,-,TRBJ2-1,CASTNDGSSYNEQFF,TGTGCCAGCACCAATGACGGCTCCTCCTACAATGAGCAGTTCTTC
TRBV6-2/TRBV6-3,TRBD2,many,TRBJ2-1,CASSPVAGGRYNEQFF,TGTGCCAGCAGTCCCGTAGCGGGAGGCAGGTACAATGAGCAGTTCTTC
TRBV27,-,few,TRBJ2-6,CASSFMISGANVLTF,TGTGCCAGCAGCTTCATGATCTCTGGGGCCAACGTCCTGACTTTC
TRBV6-5,TRBD2,few,TRBJ2-1,CASSSSGEAYNEQFF,TGTGCCAGCAGTTCTAGCGGAGAAGCCTACAATGAGCAGTTCTTC
TRBV29-1,TRBD2,few,TRBJ2-5,CSVVPWREGRETQYF,TGCAGCGTTGTTCCCTGGCGGGAGGGCCGAGAGACCCAGTACTTC